Listed below are T cell receptor beta chains from one sample, sequenced in a study of T cell responses to AZD1222 COVID-19 vaccine. This table comes from immunoSEQ multiplex PCR, and its TCRdb copy is limited to in-frame clones, with some not included. Among 130,000 or so clones, about 90% were seen once, and the ten largest hold around 1.7%. The sequenced sample was peripheral blood, obtained on day 0 of AZD1222 vaccination. These receptors originate from an adult in good health. Both conserved end residues are part of each CDR3. The order of the fields is CDR3 length, J gene, clone size, V gene, CDR3 protein. Clone sizes are given selectively: once, few, many, or a class where the clone is expanded.

14 TRBJ2-3 once TRBV6-2/TRBV6-3 CASSSVVGTDTQYF
13 TRBJ2-1 NA TRBV10-3 CAISESLENEQFF
11 TRBJ2-7 NA TRBV6-5 CASSSAGQFLF
17 TRBJ2-5 NA TRBV11-3 CASSLVGGSGSQETQYF
14 TRBJ1-2 once TRBV7-2 CASSRVGLGYGYTF
15 TRBJ1-2 NA TRBV7-9 CASSPAGRLIRGYTF
14 TRBJ1-3 NA TRBV18 CASSPGSPLYTIYF
14 TRBJ1-1 NA TRBV7-3 CASSWGGENTEAFF
17 TRBJ1-2 NA TRBV4-3 CASSQTSSGSGGYGYTF
16 TRBJ2-5 NA TRBV10-3 CAISGGAPGLQETQYF
17 TRBJ2-2 NA TRBV27 CASSSEPTGKFTGELFF
14 TRBJ2-7 NA TRBV4-1 CASSPMGSLGEQYF
16 TRBJ2-5 NA TRBV9 CASSDTLAGGQETQYF
14 TRBJ1-2 NA TRBV5-8 CASSLEAPGVPITF
15 TRBJ1-6 NA TRBV4-3 CASSQDGTGRSPLHF
16 TRBJ2-2 NA TRBV5-1 CASSFTYTPGTGELFF
13 TRBJ2-1 NA TRBV7-9 CASSFGRANEQFF
16 TRBJ2-1 NA TRBV6-5 CASSYRPGQGWNEQFF
18 TRBJ1-1 few TRBV30 CAWSYIRSSETGNTEAFF
16 TRBJ2-4 few TRBV15 CATSPVGKLAKNIQYF
14 TRBJ2-7 NA TRBV5-4 CASSLGQESYEQYF
15 TRBJ2-2 once TRBV6-5 CASRRQGANTGELFF
15 TRBJ2-3 once TRBV4-1 CASSQGGADTDTQYF
14 TRBJ1-2 NA TRBV7-2 CASSPGWGGGGYTF
12 TRBJ2-3 NA TRBV2 CASRGLPDTQYF
16 TRBJ2-5 NA TRBV4-2 CASSQEGMGSQETQYF
13 TRBJ1-2 NA TRBV28 CASSQTGVYGYTF
13 TRBJ2-7 few TRBV6-8 CASRGDRVYEQYF
14 TRBJ2-2 NA TRBV6-2/TRBV6-3 CASSNQGATGELFF
14 TRBJ1-1 NA TRBV7-2 CASSLASGRAEAFF
16 TRBJ1-6 NA TRBV5-8 CASSGWAGGGNSPLHF
11 TRBJ1-1 few TRBV11-2 CASMGVTEAFF
16 TRBJ1-1 NA TRBV7-9 CASSVLGGTSITEAFF
15 TRBJ1-2 NA TRBV7-3 CASSPHDRGLGGYTF
15 TRBJ2-1 NA TRBV18 CASSPDSRSYNEQFF
13 TRBJ1-5 NA TRBV19 CASSTSGIQPQHF
15 TRBJ2-1 NA TRBV9 CASSVGAGAYNEQFF
17 TRBJ2-3 NA TRBV3-1/TRBV3-2 CASSQGGTSGVADTQYF